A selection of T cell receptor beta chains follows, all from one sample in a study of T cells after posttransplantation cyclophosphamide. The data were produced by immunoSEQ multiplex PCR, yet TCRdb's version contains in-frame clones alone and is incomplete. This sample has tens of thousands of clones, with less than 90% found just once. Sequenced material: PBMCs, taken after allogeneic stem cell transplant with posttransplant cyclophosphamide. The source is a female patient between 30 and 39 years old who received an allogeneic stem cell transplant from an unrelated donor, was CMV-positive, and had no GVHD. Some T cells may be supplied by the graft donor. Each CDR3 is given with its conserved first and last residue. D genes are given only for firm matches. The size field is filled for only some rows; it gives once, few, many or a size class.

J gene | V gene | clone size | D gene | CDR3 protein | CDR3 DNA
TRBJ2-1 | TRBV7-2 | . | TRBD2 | CASSLAGSGGALSYNEQFF | TGTGCCAGCAGCTTAGCGGGTAGCGGGGGGGCCCTTTCCTACAATGAGCAGTTCTTC
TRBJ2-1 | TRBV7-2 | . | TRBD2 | CASSRLAGGLEQFF | TGTGCCAGCAGCCGACTAGCGGGGGGGCTTGAGCAGTTCTTC
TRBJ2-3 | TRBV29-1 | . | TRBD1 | CSVTPGTGVSDTQYF | TGCAGCGTTACTCCCGGGACAGGGGTTTCAGATACGCAGTATTTT
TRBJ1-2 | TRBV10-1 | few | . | CASSEVLGHGYTF | TGCGCCAGCAGTGAGGTCCTGGGCCATGGCTACACCTTC
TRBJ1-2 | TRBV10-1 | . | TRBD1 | CASSEEPDPDREGNGYTF | TGCGCCAGCAGTGAGGAGCCTGACCCGGACAGGGAGGGTAACGGCTACACCTTC
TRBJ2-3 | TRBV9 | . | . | CASSPRGRAWTDTQYF | TGTGCCAGCAGCCCCCGGGGTCGAGCGTGGACAGATACGCAGTATTTT
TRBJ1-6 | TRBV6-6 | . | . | CASSPVNSPLHF | TGTGCCAGCAGTCCCGTTAATTCACCCCTCCACTTT
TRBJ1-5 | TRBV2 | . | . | CASTQGQNQPQHF | TGTGCCAGCACCCAAGGACAGAATCAGCCCCAGCATTTT
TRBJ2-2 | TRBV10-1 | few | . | CASSDPASGVDTGELFF | TGCGCCAGCAGTGATCCTGCCTCCGGGGTAGACACCGGGGAGCTGTTTTTT
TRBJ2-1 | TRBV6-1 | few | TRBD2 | CASSGELAGGINEQFF | TGTGCCAGCAGTGGGGAACTAGCGGGGGGAATCAATGAGCAGTTCTTC
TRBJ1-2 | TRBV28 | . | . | CASSLAPANYGYTF | TGTGCCAGCAGTTTAGCCCCGGCTAACTATGGCTACACCTTC
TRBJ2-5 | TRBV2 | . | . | CASSGEGGRETQYF | TGTGCCAGCAGTGGGGAGGGGGGGCGAGAGACCCAGTACTTC
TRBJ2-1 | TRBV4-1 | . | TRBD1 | CASSQDRDREVDEQFF | TGCGCCAGCAGCCAAGATCGGGACAGGGAGGTCGATGAGCAGTTCTTC
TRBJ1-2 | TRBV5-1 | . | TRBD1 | CASSIRDRDPYGYTF | TGCGCCAGCAGCATCCGGGACAGGGATCCCTATGGCTACACCTTC
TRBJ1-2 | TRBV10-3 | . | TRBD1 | CAISVAGTGVYGYTF | TGTGCCATCAGTGTCGCCGGGACAGGGGTTTATGGCTACACCTTC
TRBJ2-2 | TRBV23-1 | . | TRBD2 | CASSQRRLAWNTGELFF | TGCGCCAGCAGTCAACGACGACTAGCGTGGAACACCGGGGAGCTGTTTTTT
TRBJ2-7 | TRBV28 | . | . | CASSSPSDIEQYF | TGTGCCAGCAGTTCTCCCTCAGATATCGAGCAGTACTTC
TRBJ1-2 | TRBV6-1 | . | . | CASIRNPGGYGYTF | TGTGCCAGCATCCGCAATCCGGGAGGCTATGGCTACACCTTC
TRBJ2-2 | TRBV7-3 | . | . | CASSTSVGELFF | TGTGCCAGCAGCACCTCGGTCGGGGAGCTGTTTTTT
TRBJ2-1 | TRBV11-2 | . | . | CASSFLRTYNEQFF | TGTGCCAGCAGCTTCTTGAGGACCTACAATGAGCAGTTCTTC
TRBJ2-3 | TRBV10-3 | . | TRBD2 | CAISGKASGVTDTQYF | TGTGCCATCAGTGGTAAGGCTAGCGGGGTCACAGATACGCAGTATTTT
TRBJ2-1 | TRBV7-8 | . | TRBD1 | CASSYGQVGYNEQFF | TGTGCCAGCAGCTACGGACAGGTCGGCTACAATGAGCAGTTCTTC
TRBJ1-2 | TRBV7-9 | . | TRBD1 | CASSLAPQGAYGYTF | TGTGCCAGCAGCTTAGCGCCCCAGGGGGCCTATGGCTACACCTTC
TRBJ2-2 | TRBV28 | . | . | CASSFYRAAGELFF | TGTGCCAGCAGTTTTTACAGGGCGGCCGGGGAGCTGTTTTTT
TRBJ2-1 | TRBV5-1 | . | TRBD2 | CASSPGLAAPNEQFF | TGCGCCAGCAGCCCGGGACTAGCCGCCCCCAATGAGCAGTTCTTC
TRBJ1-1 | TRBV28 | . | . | CASTVPRATTEAFF | TGTGCCAGCACCGTACCCAGGGCAACCACTGAAGCTTTCTTT
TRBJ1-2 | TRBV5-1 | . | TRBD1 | CASSSQGAGNYGYTF | TGCGCCAGCAGCTCACAGGGGGCCGGTAACTATGGCTACACCTTC
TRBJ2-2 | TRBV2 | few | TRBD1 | CASSDYGQAGGNTGELFF | TGTGCCAGCAGTGACTATGGACAGGCCGGAGGGAACACCGGGGAGCTGTTTTTT
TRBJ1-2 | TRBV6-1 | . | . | CASSTPPGRGYTF | TGTGCCAGCTCCACCCCCCCAGGCCGGGGCTACACCTTC
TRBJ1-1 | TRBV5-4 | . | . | CASSLDWRGTEAFF | TGTGCCAGCAGCTTGGATTGGAGGGGCACTGAAGCTTTCTTT
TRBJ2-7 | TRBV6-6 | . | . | CASSYARDTYYEQYF | TGTGCCAGCAGTTACGCTCGGGACACTTACTACGAGCAGTACTTC
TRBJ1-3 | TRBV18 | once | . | CASSPTAGNTIYF | TGTGCCAGCTCACCAACGGCTGGAAACACCATATATTTT
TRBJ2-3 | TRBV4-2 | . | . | CASSQVPTGPSTDTQYF | TGTGCCAGCAGCCAAGTCCCGACAGGTCCTAGCACAGATACGCAGTATTTT
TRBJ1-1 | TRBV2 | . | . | CASSVEGEAFF | TGTGCCAGCAGTGTTGAGGGTGAAGCTTTCTTT
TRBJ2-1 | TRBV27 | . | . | CASSGSRSYNEQFF | TGTGCCAGCTCCGGGTCCCGCTCTTACAATGAGCAGTTCTTC
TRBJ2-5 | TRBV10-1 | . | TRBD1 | CARGQIIQETQYF | TGCGCCAGGGGACAGATCATACAAGAGACCCAGTACTTC
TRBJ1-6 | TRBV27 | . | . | CASSLKSYYSPLHF | TGTGCCAGCAGTTTAAAGTCCTATTATTCACCCCTCCACTTT
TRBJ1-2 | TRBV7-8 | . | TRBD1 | CASSLVGGQGGYTF | TGTGCCAGCAGCTTAGTAGGAGGACAGGGCGGCTACACCTTC
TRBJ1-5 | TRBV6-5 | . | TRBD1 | CASSRTGNQPQHF | TGTGCCAGCAGTAGGACAGGGAATCAGCCCCAGCATTTT
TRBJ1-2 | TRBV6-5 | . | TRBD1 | CASRKQGGNYGYTF | TGTGCCAGCAGGAAACAGGGGGGGAACTATGGCTACACCTTC
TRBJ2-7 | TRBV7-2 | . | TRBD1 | CASSARDSTYEQYF | TGTGCCAGCAGCGCCCGGGACAGCACCTACGAGCAGTACTTC
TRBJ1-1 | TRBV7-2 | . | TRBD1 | CASSQRGRGAFF | TGTGCCAGCAGCCAAAGGGGCAGGGGGGCTTTCTTT
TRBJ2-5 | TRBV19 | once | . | CASSIGGDLQETQYF | TGTGCCAGTAGTATAGGGGGGGACTTGCAAGAGACCCAGTACTTC
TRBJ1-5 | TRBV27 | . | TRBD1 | CASSTGVFQPQHF | TGTGCCAGCAGTACAGGGGTCTTTCAGCCCCAGCATTTT
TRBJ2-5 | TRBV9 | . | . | CASSVMWGGLETQYF | TGTGCCAGCAGCGTTATGTGGGGGGGCCTCGAGACCCAGTACTTC
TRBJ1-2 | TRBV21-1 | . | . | CASSNNLLCGYTF | TGTGCCAGCAGCAATAATTTACTCTGTGGCTACACCTTC